Each of the 30 T cell receptor beta chains below was sequenced from the same sample in a study of technical replicates of blood from several donors. Assay: immunoSEQ multiplex PCR; the TCRdb copy retains only in-frame clones and omits some. The table lists about 14,000 clones, approximately 88% of them singletons, with 11% in the top ten. The specimen was PBMCs. The receptors derive from a human donor in good health.

J is TRBJ2-3 and V is TRBV7-3; D may be TRBD2 (5 bases). Looked up from germline, CDR1 is SGHTA and CDR2 is FQGTGA. The CDR3 loop spans 17 amino acids. V was pared by 0 bases and J by 1 base, with 14 bases between. In nucleotides, the CDR3 is TGTGCCAGCAGCTTAACGATGAGAGGAGGTGGCACAGATACGCAGTATTTT. Protein sequence: CASSLTMRGGGTDTQYF.

V is TRBV28 and J is TRBJ2-5; D perhaps matches TRBD2 (5 bases). Germline lookup yields CDR1 MDHEN and CDR2 SYDVKM. Trimming took off 3 bases at V and 5 bases at J, with 16 bases between the two ends. The CDR3 is 15 residues long. The CDR3 region has the DNA TGTGCCAGCAGTTTGGCTAGCACCAAGTGGGAGACCCAGTACTTC. Encoded protein: CASSLASTKWETQYF.

This clone was recorded once. The rearrangement joins TRBV19 to TRBJ2-5, with D unclear. The CDR3 is 13 residues long. Trimming removed 6 bases from V and 1 base from J, with 9 bases in between. Per germline, CDR1 LNHDA and CDR2 SQIVND (reference sequence). CDR3 bases: TGTGCCAGTAGGCGCGTCTTCCAAGAGACCCAGTACTTC. Translation: CASRRVFQETQYF. The full variable domain, its missing parts supplied by reference TRBV19 and TRBJ2-5, is DGGITQSPKYLFRKEGQNVTLSCEQNLNHDAMYWYRQDPGQGLRLIYYSQIVNDFQKGDIAEGYSVSREKKESFPLTVTSAQKNPTAFYLCASRRVFQETQYFGPGTRLLVL.

The chain carries TRBV7-2 and TRBJ2-5; 7 nucleotides match TRBD1. The CDR3 extends over 15 amino acids. The V gene end was trimmed by 5 bases and the J gene end by 4 bases; junction bases not matched to a gene: 10. Germline V CDR1 and CDR2: SGHTA, FQGNSA. As DNA, the CDR3 is TGTGCCAGCAGCGACCGCAGGGGGACGGGAGAGACCCAGTACTTC. Amino acids: CASSDRRGTGETQYF.

The chain employs TRBV2 and TRBJ2-5, with TRBD2 as a possible D gene (5 bases). Trimming took 8 bases from V and 11 from J, leaving 21 bases between them. The germline CDR1 and CDR2 sequences are SNHLY and FYNNEI. CDR3 size: 13 residues. CDR3 nucleotides: TGTGCCAGCGCCCAGCCCTTTGAGGGAGAGCAGTACTTC. Translation: CASAQPFEGEQYF.

The gene calls are TRBV29-1 and TRBJ2-3; tentatively, D is TRBD2 (7 bases). The CDR3 sequence is 14 residues long. Germline V CDR1 and CDR2: SQVTM, ANQGSEA. The V end was cut by 7 bases, the J end by 1 base, with 15 bases between. The CDR3 here is CSGYRRGRTDTQYF. DNA of the CDR3: TGCAGCGGGTACAGGCGGGGGCGCACAGATACGCAGTATTTT.

V gene TRBV10-3 combines with J gene TRBJ2-1, with 12 bases lining up with TRBD2. The J segment lost 8 bases and the V segment lost 0 bases, leaving 11 bases of the junction unmatched. The germline V gene encodes CDR1 ENHRY and CDR2 SYGVKD. This CDR3 region has 18 residues. CDR3 in DNA: TGTGCCATCAGTGAGTCAGGCTGGGGACTAGCGGGTCGGGATGAGCAGTTCTTC. As protein: CAISESGWGLAGRDEQFF.

The chain joins TRBV7-9 to TRBJ2-7; 8 bases are shared with TRBD1. The CDR3 extends over 19 amino acids. V trimming: 5 bases; J trimming: 0 bases; junction bases outside the gene matches: 18. Germline lookup yields CDR1 SEHNR and CDR2 FQNEAQ (reference sequence). CDR3 DNA: TGTGCCAGCAGCAACCCCGGGACAGGCGATCTGAGGAACTCCTACGAGCAGTACTTC. Encoded protein: CASSNPGTGDLRNSYEQYF.

This clone came up a few times. The rearrangement links TRBV30 to TRBJ1-1; D remains ambiguous. The ends were cut back, 4 bases at V and 1 base at J, with 13 bases in the middle. The V gene's germline CDR1 is GTSNPN and CDR2 SVGIG (reference sequence). The CDR3 loop spans 14 amino acids. CDR3 loop: CAWTLGSPNTEAFF. The CDR3 DNA is TGTGCCTGGACCCTCGGGAGTCCGAACACTGAAGCTTTCTTT.

The table lists this clone with a count of one. The V gene is TRBV5-1, the J gene TRBJ1-2; 10 bases agree with TRBD1. Germline V CDR1 and CDR2: SGHRS, YFSETQ. The CDR3 spans 15 residues. Losses at the gene ends were 4 bases for V and 6 bases for J; bases not matched to a gene: 9. CDR3 DNA: TGCGCCAGCAGCGCCCCGGACAGGGGGGAAAATGGCTACACCTTC. This translates into CASSAPDRGENGYTF. Full variable domain (missing parts from reference TRBV5-1 and TRBJ1-2): KAGVTQTPRYLIKTRGQQVTLSCSPISGHRSVSWYQQTPGQGLQFLFEYFSETQRNKGNFPGRFSGRQFSNSRSEMNVSTLELGDSALYLCASSAPDRGENGYTFGSGTRLTVV.

The chain joins TRBV28 to TRBJ1-5; possible D gene TRBD1, 6 bases. The CDR3 covers 14 residues. CDR1 MDHEN and CDR2 SYDVKM come from the germline V gene. The ends were cut back, 3 bases at V and 1 base at J, with 7 bases in the middle. CDR3 in DNA: TGTGCCAGCAGTTTGGACAGAAGCAATCAGCCCCAGCATTTT. This codes for CASSLDRSNQPQHF.

The chain carries TRBV10-2 and TRBJ2-5, with TRBD1 matching 10 bases. Germline CDR1 WSHSY, CDR2 SAAADI. The V gene end was trimmed by 6 bases and the J gene end by 2 bases; junction bases not matched to a gene: 3. The CDR3 consists of 14 residues. The CDR3 bases are TGCGCCAGCAGGACAGGGGGCGCACAAGAGACCCAGTACTTC. This gives the protein CASRTGGAQETQYF.

The chain employs TRBV7-8 and TRBJ2-7; no definite D call. Germline V gene data show CDR1 as SGHVS and CDR2 as FQNEAQ. The CDR3 totals 14 residues. The ends were cut back, 0 bases at V and 0 bases at J, with 6 bases in the middle. The CDR3 sequence: CASSLAASSYEQYF. In nucleotides, the CDR3 is TGTGCCAGCAGCTTAGCGGCTAGCTCCTACGAGCAGTACTTC.

This sequence joins TRBV2 and TRBJ2-1; tentative D call: TRBD2 (6 bases). Germline values: CDR1 SNHLY, CDR2 FYNNEI. V lost 4 bases to trimming and J lost 10 bases, with 8 bases between them. This CDR3 contains 11 residues. CDR3 sequence (DNA): TGTGCCAGCAGTGGGGCGGGGGAGCAGTTCTTC. Residues: CASSGAGEQFF.

The chain links TRBV7-8 to TRBJ2-7; 8 bases align to TRBD1. The CDR3 spans 15 residues. CDR1 is SGHVS, CDR2 FQNEAQ, per germline. Trimming took 0 bases from V and 5 from J; bases not matched to a gene: 6. CDR3 in amino acids: CASSLARQGANEQYF. The CDR3 DNA sequence: TGTGCCAGCAGCTTAGCACGCCAGGGGGCGAACGAGCAGTACTTC.

The genes are TRBV7-9 and TRBJ1-4; D gene ambiguous. V was shortened by 5 bases and J by 7 bases, with 5 bases between the two germline ends. The CDR3 covers 11 residues. Germline V lookup: CDR1 SEHNR, CDR2 FQNEAQ (reference sequence). Here the CDR3 reads CASSPSEKLFF. The CDR3 DNA reads TGTGCCAGCAGCCCCAGTGAAAAACTGTTTTTT.

The rearrangement links TRBV5-1 to TRBJ2-5; TRBD2 matches at 16 bases. Trimming removed 4 bases from V and 4 bases from J; junction bases left unmatched: 4. Germline CDR1 and CDR2: SGHRS and YFSETQ. The CDR3 contains 16 residues. This CDR3 reads CASSQGLAGGGETQYF. CDR3 DNA sequence: TGCGCCAGCAGCCAGGGACTAGCGGGAGGGGGAGAGACCCAGTACTTC. Using reference TRBV5-1 and TRBJ2-5 for the parts outside the CDR3, the full variable domain is KAGVTQTPRYLIKTRGQQVTLSCSPISGHRSVSWYQQTPGQGLQFLFEYFSETQRNKGNFPGRFSGRQFSNSRSEMNVSTLELGDSALYLCASSQGLAGGGETQYFGPGTRLLVL.

This clone occurred once. The gene calls are TRBV9 and TRBJ1-2; 8 nucleotides match TRBD1. This CDR3 region has 14 residues. Germline CDR1 is SGDLS and CDR2 is YYNGEE. V was clipped by 0 bases and J by 2 bases; unmatched bases: 0. The CDR3 DNA reads as TGTGCCAGCAGCGTAGCAGGGGGCAACTATGGCTACACCTTC. Protein: CASSVAGGNYGYTF.

V usage is TRBV7-9 and J usage is TRBJ2-3, with D perhaps matching TRBD2 (6 bases). CDR1 and CDR2 from the germline V gene are SEHNR and FQNEAQ (reference sequence). V shed 1 base and J shed 2 bases, with 22 bases lying between them. This CDR3 has 19 residues. In DNA form, the CDR3 reads TGTGCCAGCAGCTTAGTTTGGTTATCTTCTAGCGCCTCCACAGATACGCAGTATTTT. Encoded protein: CASSLVWLSSSASTDTQYF.

The V and J genes are TRBV28 and TRBJ2-7; 8 bases are shared with TRBD1. V dropped 2 bases and J dropped 2; count of bases not matched to a gene: 2. In germline, CDR1 is MDHEN, CDR2 SYDVKM. The CDR3 sequence is 14 residues long. CDR3 in amino acids: CASSLLDRAYEQYF. The CDR3 DNA sequence: TGTGCCAGCAGTTTACTGGACAGGGCCTACGAGCAGTACTTC. Based on the CDR3 plus reference TRBV28 and TRBJ2-7, the full variable domain is DVKVTQSSRYLVKRTGEKVFLECVQDMDHENMFWYRQDPGLGLRLIYFSYDVKMKEKGDIPEGYSVSREKKERFSLILESASTNQTSMYLCASSLLDRAYEQYFGPGTRLTVT.

The CDR3 here is CASRTGPVGNTIYF. The CDR3 coding sequence is TGCGCCAGCAGAACAGGGCCAGTTGGAAACACCATATATTTT. The gene calls are TRBV5-1 and TRBJ1-3; D might be TRBD1 (6 bases). V was pared by 5 bases and J by 3 bases, with 12 bases between. The CDR3 is made up of 14 amino acids. Germline V lookup: CDR1 SGHRS, CDR2 YFSETQ.

This chain uses TRBV5-1 with TRBJ2-1, with 7 bases matching TRBD1. Per the germline V gene, CDR1 is SGHRS and CDR2 is YFSETQ. The CDR3 is 14 residues long. The J segment lost 12 bases and the V segment lost 0 bases, leaving 9 bases of the junction unmatched. CDR3 DNA sequence: TGCGCCAGCAGCTTGGAAGGGACAGCTTGGGTGCAGTTCTTC. Its translation: CASSLEGTAWVQFF. The variable domain in full, completed from reference TRBV5-1 and TRBJ2-1, reads KAGVTQTPRYLIKTRGQQVTLSCSPISGHRSVSWYQQTPGQGLQFLFEYFSETQRNKGNFPGRFSGRQFSNSRSEMNVSTLELGDSALYLCASSLEGTAWVQFFGPGTRLTVL.

The V and J genes are TRBV5-1 and TRBJ2-1; 9 nucleotides align to TRBD1. The CDR3 consists of 14 residues. The trim removed 4 bases at V and 8 bases at J, leaving 7 bases unmatched. Germline V lookup: CDR1 SGHRS, CDR2 YFSETQ. CDR3 protein: CASSGTGGRDEQFF. DNA for the CDR3: TGCGCCAGCAGCGGAACAGGGGGCCGAGATGAGCAGTTCTTC.

J is TRBJ2-7 and V is TRBV20-1; a possible D gene is TRBD2 (5 bases). V was clipped by 6 bases and J by 6 bases, with 12 bases between them. The CDR3 length is 11 residues. In germline, CDR1 is DFQATT, CDR2 SNEGSKA (reference sequence). The CDR3 DNA reads TGCAGTGCCGCGTGGGGAGCCGAGCAGTACTTC. It is translated as CSAAWGAEQYF.

This clone was counted between two and nine times. The V gene is TRBV25-1, the J gene TRBJ2-1, with D maybe TRBD2 (5 bases). Trimming stripped 8 bases from V and 8 bases from J, with 16 bases between. The CDR3 spans 13 residues. Germline loops: CDR1 MGHDK, CDR2 SYGVNS. The CDR3 coding sequence is TGTGCCAGCCAAACTCAAGGGAGTCATGAGCAGTTCTTC. Translation: CASQTQGSHEQFF.

The rearrangement joins TRBV7-9 to TRBJ1-2; 8 bases agree with TRBD1. Germline trimming cut 1 base from V and 7 bases from J; bases unmatched to any gene: 5. The CDR3 runs 14 residues. Germline CDR1 reads SEHNR; CDR2 reads FQNEAQ (reference sequence). CDR3 sequence: CASSLDQGASGYTF. CDR3 coding DNA: TGTGCCAGCAGCTTAGACCAGGGGGCCAGTGGCTACACCTTC.

V usage is TRBV9 and J usage is TRBJ1-3, with 8 bases that match TRBD1. The CDR3 totals 16 residues. V dropped 4 bases and J dropped 0; count of bases not matched to a gene: 6. Per the germline V gene, CDR1 is SGDLS and CDR2 is YYNGEE. CDR3 protein: CASSPRTGNSGNTIYF. CDR3 coding DNA: TGTGCCAGCAGCCCCCGGACAGGGAACTCTGGAAACACCATATATTTT.

The rearrangement uses TRBV6-5 and TRBJ2-7, with a possible D match to TRBD2 (5 bases). V was cut by 2 bases and J by 7 bases, with 12 bases left in between. This CDR3 region has 13 residues. CDR1 and CDR2 from the germline V gene are MNHEY and SVGAGI. The CDR3 sequence is CASSYASTMEQYF. Here the CDR3 DNA reads TGTGCCAGCAGTTACGCTAGCACAATGGAGCAGTACTTC.

This rearrangement joins TRBV7-9 to TRBJ2-3, with D possibly being TRBD2 (7 bases). Germline V gives CDR1 SEHNR, CDR2 FQNEAQ (reference sequence). The V gene lost 2 bases and the J gene lost 2 bases, with 11 bases spanning the gap. The CDR3 sequence is 15 residues long. The DNA of the CDR3 is TGTGCCAGCAGCTTAAGGGGGGGGGCCACAGATACGCAGTATTTT. Its translation: CASSLRGGATDTQYF.

J is TRBJ2-1 and V is TRBV10-1; perhaps TRBD2 as D (6 bases). V lost 6 bases and J lost 5, with 11 bases in between. Germline V gene data show CDR1 as WNHNN and CDR2 as SYGVQD (reference sequence). The CDR3 sequence is 13 residues long. The CDR3 loop reads CASRRDWDNEQFF. CDR3 DNA sequence: TGCGCCAGCAGGAGGGACTGGGACAATGAGCAGTTCTTC.